This TCR beta chain was observed in a study of blood T cell repertoires in COVID-19. In the study overall: COVID-19 samples collected from the United States, Italy and Spain covered acute and convalescent phases.

All enrollees were roughly 18 to 89 years old and from 24 US areas. Grouping used clinical history reported by participants in a survey and questionnaire. Two negative PCRs, clearance, or symptom resolution characterized the recovered Cohort 3 donors. Measured with immunoSEQ multiplex PCR; TCRdb has only the in-frame clones, and not every one. In the table there are a few hundred thousand clones, around 92% of which are singletons. The CDR3 has 15 residues. V shed 2 bases, J shed 4 bases, and the junction held 7 bases outside the gene matches. CDR1 and CDR2 from the germline V gene are GTSNPN and SVGIG (reference sequence).

Sequenced input: PBMCs or T cells enriched from blood (not recorded which). The genes are TRBV30 and TRBJ1-5; 8 bases align to TRBD1. This TCR was recovered from a woman aged 55-70 years who had recovered from COVID-19. Written as DNA, the CDR3 is TGTGCCTGGAGTTGGACAGGGAGAGGGAATCAGCCCCAGCATTTT. Translating it yields CAWSWTGRGNQPQHF. The entire variable domain, with the rest obtained from reference TRBV30 and TRBJ1-5, is as follows: SQTIHQWPATLVQPVGSPLSLECTVEGTSNPNLYWYRQAAGRGLQLLFYSVGIGQISSEVPQNLSASRPQDRQFILSSKKLLLSDSGFYLCAWSWTGRGNQPQHFGDGTRLSIL.